A single sample gave rise to the 25 T cell receptor beta chains below, sequenced in a study of T cells in women clearing cervical HPV infection. Using immunoSEQ multiplex PCR, the repertoire was profiled, and TCRdb retains in-frame clones only, with some absent. Listed are approximately 44,000 clones; about 8% falls within the top ten. Sequences were obtained from blood buffy coat. The source of these receptors is a woman aged 18 to 75 with a cervical HPV16 infection that either progressed to CIN3+ or cleared (not recorded which).

For this clone: The read stops 3 residues short of the end of the CDR3; the missing end is completed from the germline J gene. V usage is TRBV7-9 and J usage is TRBJ1-2; possible D gene TRBD1, 5 bases. From germline, CDR1 is SEHNR and CDR2 FQNEAQ (reference sequence). The CDR3 is 13 amino acids. Partial CDR3 DNA: TGTGCCAGCAGCTTTGACAGTACCGACGGC. Translating it yields CASSFDSTDG. The full CDR3 sequence reads CASSFDSTDGYTF.

Details on this clone: The read ends 3 residues shy of where the CDR3 ends; the end is completed using the germline J gene. This chain connects TRBV12-3 or TRBV12-4 to TRBJ2-5; no definite D call. V dropped 4 bases and J dropped 3 bases, with 3 bases sitting between them. There are 11 residues in the CDR3. The CDR3 region is CASSSKETQYF. The sequenced part of the CDR3 DNA is TGTGCCAGCAGTTCAAAAGAGACC.

Regarding this clone: The sequenced fragment ends 3 residues before the CDR3 boundary, so the rest is inferred from the germline J gene. The gene calls are TRBV20-1 and TRBJ1-1; D is possibly TRBD1 (6 bases). Germline assignment: CDR1 DFQATT and CDR2 SNEGSKA (reference sequence). V lost 4 bases, J lost 1 base, and 10 bases lay in between. The CDR3 sequence is 13 residues long. CDR3 DNA, as far as it was read: TGCAGTGCTACCCAACAGGGGAACACTGAA. Residues: CSATQQGNTE. The full CDR3 is CSATQQGNTEAFF.

Details on this clone: From the germline J gene comes the end of the CDR3, since the read stops 3 residues before it. This chain uses TRBV10-3 with TRBJ2-2; D possibly corresponds to TRBD1 (6 bases). V lost 7 bases and J 0 bases, leaving 9 bases between the germline ends. Germline CDR1 reads ENHRY; CDR2 reads SYGVKD. The length of the CDR3 is 14 residues. The DNA read from the CDR3 is TGTGCCATCACTGGGACATCGAACACCGGGGAG. Its protein is CAITGTSNTGE. The whole CDR3 protein is CAITGTSNTGELFF.

The CDR3 spells CASRLAPGTDYSGNTIYF. The CDR3 bases that were read are TGTGCAAGTCGCTTAGCCCCCGGGACGGACTACTCTGGAAACACC. This chain links TRBV7-2 with TRBJ1-3, with D possibly TRBD1 on 5 matching bases. From the germline J gene comes the end of the CDR3, since the read stops 3 residues before it. The germline V gene has CDR1 SGHTA and CDR2 FQGNSA. CDR3 length: 18 amino acids.

Points on this clone: The CDR3 end is not reached by the read, which stops 3 residues before it; the germline J gene fills it in. The chain carries TRBV28 and TRBJ2-2; 12 nucleotides match TRBD2. Germline CDR1 is MDHEN and CDR2 is SYDVKM. J lost 1 base, V lost 8 bases, and 14 bases had no gene match. This CDR3 is built from 19 residues. Incomplete CDR3 DNA: TGTGCCAGCCTCCAGAGGGGTACTAGCGGGGGGAAGAACACCGGGGAG. This gives the protein CASLQRGTSGGKNTGE. The full CDR3 protein reads CASLQRGTSGGKNTGELFF.

As to this clone: The read comes to an end 3 residues before the CDR3 does, leaving the germline J gene to fill in the end. The rearrangement links TRBV6-2 or TRBV6-3 to TRBJ1-3; 8 positions agree with TRBD1. CDR1 is MNHEY and CDR2 is SVGEGT in the germline V gene. CDR3 size: 15 residues. The J segment lost 1 base and the V segment lost 4 bases, leaving 3 bases of the junction unmatched. CDR3 in amino acids: CASSSYRGSGNTIYF. The sequenced CDR3 bases are TGTGCCAGCAGTTCCTACAGGGGGTCTGGAAACACC.

On this clone: Coverage ceases 3 residues before the CDR3 finishes, and the germline J gene fills in the end. The rearrangement joins TRBV7-6 to TRBJ1-6, with D maybe TRBD1 (6 bases). Germline lookup yields CDR1 SGHVS and CDR2 FNYEAQ. There are 17 residues in the CDR3. V lost 4 bases, J lost 0 bases, and 13 bases lay in between. The CDR3 DNA, read in part, is TGTGCCAGCAGCTCCGACAGGTCAAGCTCCTATAATTCACCC. This gives the protein CASSSDRSSSYNSP. The full CDR3 protein reads CASSSDRSSSYNSPLHF.

Concerning this clone itself: Read data end 3 residues before the CDR3 end; the end is taken from the germline J gene. The chain couples TRBV10-1 to TRBJ1-2; a weak D match, TRBD1 (5 bases). The germline V gene encodes CDR1 WNHNN and CDR2 SYGVQD (reference sequence). Deletions cut 5 bases from V and 7 bases from J, with 17 bases between. The CDR3 has 14 residues. CDR3 residues: CASSPVGTQGGYTF. The covered CDR3 bases are TGCGCCAGCAGTCCCGTCGGGACTCAGGGTGGC.

For this clone: The read comes to an end 3 residues before the CDR3 does, leaving the germline J gene to fill in the end. The rearrangement joins TRBV2 to TRBJ1-3, with a tentative D call TRBD1 (5 bases). Trimming stripped 3 bases from V and 0 bases from J, with 9 bases between. Germline V gene lookup returns CDR1 SNHLY and CDR2 FYNNEI. The CDR3 consists of 15 residues. The CDR3 bases that were read are TGTGCCAGCAGTGATTCAGGGAGCTCTGGAAACACC. This gives the protein CASSDSGSSGNT. The complete CDR3 reads CASSDSGSSGNTIYF.

Note on this clone: Read data end 3 residues before the CDR3 end; the end is taken from the germline J gene. This rearrangement joins TRBV2 to TRBJ1-1, with D maybe TRBD1 (6 bases). From germline, CDR1 is SNHLY and CDR2 FYNNEI. The V and J ends lost 3 bases and 3 bases respectively, with 8 bases between them. This CDR3 spans 13 amino acids. CDR3 DNA, as far as it was read: TGTGCCAGCAGTGATGAGGGGGACACTGAA. Amino acid sequence: CASSDEGDTE. The CDR3, in full, reads CASSDEGDTEAFF.

With respect to this clone: The observed sequence ends 3 residues before the CDR3 terminus, with the missing tail filled in from the germline J gene. The chain uses TRBV19 and TRBJ1-1; 11 nucleotides line up with TRBD1. Germline CDR1 is LNHDA and CDR2 is SQIVND (reference sequence). The CDR3 has 15 residues. Germline trimming cut 5 bases from V and 4 bases from J; bases unmatched to any gene: 6. CDR3 DNA (partial): TGTGCCAGTAGTGGGGGACAGGGGGTGTTCACTGAA. It codes for CASSGGQGVFTE. The entire CDR3 sequence reads CASSGGQGVFTEAFF. Drawing the rest from reference TRBV19 and TRBJ1-1, the complete variable domain is DGGITQSPKYLFRKEGQNVTLSCEQNLNHDAMYWYRQDPGQGLRLIYYSQIVNDFQKGDIAEGYSVSREKKESFPLTVTSAQKNPTAFYLCASSGGQGVFTEAFFGQGTRLTVV.

Regarding this clone: The observed sequence ends 3 residues before the CDR3 terminus, with the missing tail filled in from the germline J gene. V and J are TRBV11-1 and TRBJ2-2; D is uncertain. The V end was cut by 6 bases, the J end by 4 bases, with 9 bases between. The CDR3 loop spans 13 amino acids. CDR1 is SGHAT and CDR2 is FQDESV in the germline V gene (reference sequence). The CDR3 sequence: CASSGQTTGELFF. The sequenced part of the CDR3 DNA is TGTGCCAGCAGTGGCCAAACCACCGGGGAG.

Points on this clone: The CDR3 goes on 3 residues after the read ends, and that part is filled in from the germline J gene. This chain joins TRBV28 and TRBJ1-4; D not certain. Trimming took 6 bases from V and 0 from J, leaving 11 bases between them. Germline V CDR1 and CDR2: MDHEN, SYDVKM. This CDR3 contains 15 residues. The sequenced CDR3 bases are TGTGCCAGCAGCCAGGCCCAGACAACTAATGAAAAA. Translation gives CASSQAQTTNEK. The entire CDR3 is CASSQAQTTNEKLFF.

Regarding this clone: The CDR3 end is not reached by the read, which stops 3 residues before it; the germline J gene fills it in. The V call is TRBV20-1, the J call TRBJ1-5; D remains ambiguous. Germline-derived CDR1 and CDR2 are DFQATT and SNEGSKA (reference sequence). Trimming stripped 6 bases from V and 6 bases from J, with 18 bases between. The CDR3 has 14 amino acids. The CDR3 spells CSALGSQTSQPQHF. The CDR3 DNA, read in part, is TGCAGTGCCCTCGGGAGCCAAACTAGTCAGCCC.

On this clone itself: Read data end 3 residues before the CDR3 end; the end is taken from the germline J gene. The chain employs TRBV20-1 and TRBJ1-4; 7 bases agree with TRBD1. The CDR3 runs 14 residues. The germline gives CDR1 DFQATT, CDR2 SNEGSKA (reference sequence). J gave up 7 bases and V 0 bases, and 5 bases lay outside the gene matches. CDR3 sequence: CSAREGTVGEKLFF. The part of the CDR3 DNA that was read is TGCAGTGCTAGAGAGGGGACAGTGGGTGAAAAA.

Turning to this clone: The CDR3 extends 3 residues past the end of the read, so its final part is completed from the germline J gene. The V and J genes are TRBV12-3 or TRBV12-4 and TRBJ2-2; the match to TRBD1 covers 9 bases. V was pared by 5 bases and J by 6 bases, with 4 bases of the junction left unmatched. The CDR3 consists of 14 residues. The CDR3 spells CASSPRQGAGELFF. The DNA read from the CDR3 is TGTGCCAGCAGTCCCCGACAGGGGGCCGGGGAG.

Turning to this clone: The read comes to an end 3 residues before the CDR3 does, leaving the germline J gene to fill in the end. The chain has TRBV18 and TRBJ2-1; TRBD1 agrees at 8 bases. The CDR3 has 16 residues. The junction had 13 bases not matched to a gene; V was cut back by 3 bases and J by 9 bases. CDR1 KGHSH and CDR2 LQKENI come from the germline V gene. The CDR3 here is CASSPSERTGLSEQFF. Incomplete CDR3 DNA: TGTGCCAGCTCACCCTCAGAGAGGACAGGGTTAAGTGAG.

A note on this clone: The CDR3 goes on 3 residues after the read ends, and that part is filled in from the germline J gene. The chain joins TRBV7-8 to TRBJ2-4; possible D gene TRBD2, 5 bases. The CDR3 has 16 residues. Trimming removed 1 base from V and 0 bases from J, with 10 bases in between. Germline V gene lookup returns CDR1 SGHVS and CDR2 FQNEAQ. CDR3 bases read: TGTGCCAGCAGCTTAGAGCGGCGTCTAGCCAAAAACATT. This translates into CASSLERRLAKNI. The entire CDR3 protein is CASSLERRLAKNIQYF.

A remark on this clone: The DNA ends 3 residues before the CDR3 does, and the rest of the CDR3 is filled in from the germline J gene. V is TRBV20-1 and J is TRBJ1-2; TRBD1 is a possible D gene (6 bases). CDR3 length equals 14 residues. V lost 6 bases, J lost 7 bases, and 21 bases lay in between. Germline CDR1 DFQATT, CDR2 SNEGSKA (reference sequence). CDR3 bases read: TGCAGTGCCCAAGAGGCAGGGGTGGTGTTTGGC. Translation: CSAQEAGVVFG. The whole CDR3 protein is CSAQEAGVVFGYTF.

With respect to this clone: Read sequence stops 3 residues before the CDR3 end, and the germline J gene provides the missing end. This chain links TRBV10-3 with TRBJ2-6; 11 nucleotides match TRBD1. Trimming at V came to 6 bases and at J to 0 bases, leaving 4 bases not matched to a gene. Germline CDR1 is ENHRY and CDR2 is SYGVKD. CDR3 length: 17 residues. Incomplete CDR3 DNA: TGTGCCATCAGATCCGGGACAGGGGGCTCTGGGGCCAACGTC. Amino acid sequence: CAIRSGTGGSGANV. The full CDR3 protein is CAIRSGTGGSGANVLTF.

Worth noting for this clone: The DNA ends 3 residues before the CDR3 does, and the rest of the CDR3 is filled in from the germline J gene. The rearrangement joins TRBV20-1 to TRBJ2-1; 8 bases are a match to TRBD1. This CDR3 region has 18 residues. J was trimmed by 0 bases and V by 5 bases; bases with no gene match: 15. Germline values: CDR1 DFQATT, CDR2 SNEGSKA (reference sequence). The CDR3 loop is CSAPGQGEASLSYNEQFF. CDR3 bases read: TGCAGTGCTCCAGGACAGGGAGAGGCTAGCCTCTCCTACAATGAG.

With regard to this clone: Read data end 3 residues before the CDR3 end; the end is taken from the germline J gene. The rearrangement joins TRBV5-4 to TRBJ1-5, with D possibly being TRBD1 (5 bases). The length of the CDR3 is 15 residues. Germline V gives CDR1 SGHNT, CDR2 YYREEE (reference sequence). With 0 bases removed from V and 0 bases from J, the gap between germline ends came to 7 bases. The CDR3 bases that were read are TGTGCCAGCAGCTTGGGGGGGGATAGCAATCAGCCC. Protein product: CASSLGGDSNQP. The whole CDR3 protein is CASSLGGDSNQPQHF.

On this clone: Coverage ceases 3 residues before the CDR3 finishes, and the germline J gene fills in the end. The genes are TRBV29-1 and TRBJ1-4; D gene ambiguous. The germline V gene has CDR1 SQVTM and CDR2 ANQGSEA. The CDR3 covers 14 residues. V gave up 3 bases and J gave up 6 bases, with 14 bases separating them. The CDR3 is CSVDLGIGDEKLFF. The part of the CDR3 DNA that was read is TGCAGCGTTGATTTGGGGATCGGGGATGAAAAA.

To note about this clone: The read terminates 3 residues before the CDR3 end, so the remaining end is supplied by the germline J gene. The chain joins TRBV10-3 to TRBJ2-1; D is possibly TRBD1 (6 bases). V lost 4 bases and J 7 bases, leaving 14 bases between the germline ends. The CDR3 sequence is 14 residues long. CDR1 and CDR2 from the germline V gene are ENHRY and SYGVKD. The sequenced CDR3 bases are TGTGCCATCAGTGGGGGCGTACAGGGAAATGAG. Encoded protein: CAISGGVQGNE. The entire CDR3 reads CAISGGVQGNEQFF.